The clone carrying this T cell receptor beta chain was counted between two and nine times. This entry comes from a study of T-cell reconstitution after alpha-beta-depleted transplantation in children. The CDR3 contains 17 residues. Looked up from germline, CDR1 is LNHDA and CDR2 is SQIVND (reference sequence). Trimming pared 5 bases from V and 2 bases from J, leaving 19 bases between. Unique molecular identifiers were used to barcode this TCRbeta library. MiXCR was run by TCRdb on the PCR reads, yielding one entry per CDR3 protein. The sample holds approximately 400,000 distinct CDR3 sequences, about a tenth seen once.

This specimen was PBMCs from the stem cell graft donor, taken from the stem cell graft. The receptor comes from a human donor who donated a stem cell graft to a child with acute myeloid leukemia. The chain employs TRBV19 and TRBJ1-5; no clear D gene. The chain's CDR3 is CASSGRSWVTGNQPQHF. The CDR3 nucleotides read TGTGCCAGTAGTGGCCGTTCCTGGGTAACAGGCAATCAGCCCCAGCATTTT.